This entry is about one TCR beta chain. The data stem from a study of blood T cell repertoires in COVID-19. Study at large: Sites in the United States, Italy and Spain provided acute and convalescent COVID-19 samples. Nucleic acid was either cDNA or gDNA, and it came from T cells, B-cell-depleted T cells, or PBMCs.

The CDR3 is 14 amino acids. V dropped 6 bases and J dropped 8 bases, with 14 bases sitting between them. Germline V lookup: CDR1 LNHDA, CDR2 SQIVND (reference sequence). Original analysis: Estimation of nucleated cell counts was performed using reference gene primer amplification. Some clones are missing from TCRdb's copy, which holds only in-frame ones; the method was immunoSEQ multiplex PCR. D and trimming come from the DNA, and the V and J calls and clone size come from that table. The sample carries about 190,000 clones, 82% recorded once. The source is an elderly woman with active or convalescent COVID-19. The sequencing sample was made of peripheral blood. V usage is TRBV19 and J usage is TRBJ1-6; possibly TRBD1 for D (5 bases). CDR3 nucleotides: TGTGCCAGTAGGAACAAGGGAGGGGATTCACCCCTCCACTTT. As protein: CASRNKGGDSPLHF.